Each of the 29 T cell receptor beta chains below was sequenced from the same sample in a study of T-cell reconstitution after alpha-beta-depleted transplantation in children. Preparation of the TCRbeta library involved a method that used unique molecular identifiers. TCRdb redid the calling of the PCR reads with MiXCR, one entry per CDR3 protein. In the table there are 150,000 to 250,000 distinct CDR3 sequences, more than 14% of which are singletons. The specimen was PBMCs from the stem cell graft donor, collected from the stem cell graft. The receptor set was obtained from a human donor who donated a stem cell graft to a child with acute lymphoblastic leukemia.

V and J are TRBV5-1 and TRBJ2-1; D might be TRBD2 (6 bases). Germline-derived CDR1 and CDR2 are SGHRS and YFSETQ. CDR3 length equals 15 residues. Trimming shortened V by 0 bases and J by 5 bases, and 12 bases separated the two germline ends. CDR3 nucleotide sequence: TGCGCCAGCAGCTTGGAATCGGGGGTCCACAATGAGCAGTTCTTC. Amino acids: CASSLESGVHNEQFF.

This clonotype was counted a few times. The chain is built from TRBV6-1 and TRBJ2-5, with TRBD2 matching over 7 bases. Trimming took 4 bases from V and 1 from J; bases not matched to a gene: 6. The CDR3 sequence is 15 residues long. The V gene's germline CDR1 is MNHNS and CDR2 SASEGT. CDR3 DNA sequence: TGTGCCAGCAGTGGGTTAGCGGGTGCCCAAGAGACCCAGTACTTC. Amino acid sequence: CASSGLAGAQETQYF.

With respect to this clonotype: Since no conserved phenylalanine or tryptophan closes the CDR3, a read error is the likely cause. The DNA is omitted, as the CDR3 cannot be located on it reliably, and the CDR3 follows TCRdb's listing. V is TRBV6-1 and J is TRBJ2-1; the table calls TRBD2, which could not be checked here. Germline-derived CDR1 and CDR2 are MNHNS and SASEGT. The CDR3 is 11 residues long, ends included. The CDR3 spells CATHKPGLAGV.

This clonotype was counted many times. The gene calls are TRBV6-1 and TRBJ2-5; D might be TRBD1 (6 bases). The length of the CDR3 is 14 residues. Per germline, CDR1 MNHNS and CDR2 SASEGT. V gave up 5 bases and J gave up 2 bases, with 12 bases separating them. The DNA for the CDR3 is TGTGCCAGCAGTCGAACAGGGAATCAAGAGACCCAGTACTTC. Translating it yields CASSRTGNQETQYF.

At least ten counts were recorded for this clonotype. The V call is TRBV5-1, the J call TRBJ2-1, with D possibly called TRBD1 or TRBD2 (5 bases each). V lost 2 bases, J lost 6 bases, and 9 bases lay in between. The germline V gene has CDR1 SGHRS and CDR2 YFSETQ. The CDR3 loop spans 13 amino acids. The CDR3 DNA sequence: TGCGCCAGCAGCTTACGGGGCGGCAATGAGCAGTTCTTC. Translation: CASSLRGGNEQFF.

The CDR3 DNA reads TGCAGTGCCGCCGAGGGACTACGCTACAATGAGCAGTTCTTC. Amino acid sequence: CSAAEGLRYNEQFF. V usage is TRBV20-1 and J usage is TRBJ2-1, with 7 bases aligning to TRBD2. V lost 6 bases and J lost 3; bases outside the gene matches: 8. CDR1 is DFQATT and CDR2 is SNEGSKA in the germline V gene (reference sequence). CDR3 length equals 14 residues.

The V call is TRBV7-9, the J call TRBJ1-3, with D possibly being TRBD1 (6 bases). V lost 6 bases and J lost 9, with 18 bases in between. Germline V gene data show CDR1 as SEHNR and CDR2 as FQNEAQ (reference sequence). This CDR3 comprises 14 residues. CDR3 sequence reads: CASSLPQGSGTIYF. CDR3 coding DNA: TGTGCCAGCAGTTTACCACAGGGCTCGGGCACCATATATTTT.

This clonotype showed up many times. The chain recombines TRBV7-9 with TRBJ1-5, with TRBD1 identical over 7 bases. Germline V gives CDR1 SEHNR, CDR2 FQNEAQ (reference sequence). The V segment lost 6 bases and the J segment 2 bases; nucleotides outside the gene matches: 7. The CDR3 totals 15 residues. CDR3 sequence (DNA): TGTGCCAGCAGTCCAGGGGGTTCGGGCAATCAGCCCCAGCATTTT. Translated: CASSPGGSGNQPQHF.

This clonotype was counted many times. This chain links TRBV6-1 with TRBJ1-2, with 8 bases lining up with TRBD1. The CDR3 covers 15 residues. V gave up 4 bases and J gave up 2 bases; unmatched junction bases: 6. Germline V gives CDR1 MNHNS, CDR2 SASEGT. The CDR3 region has the DNA TGTGCCAGCAGTGGGTACAGGGGGGGGAACTATGGCTACACCTTC. It specifies CASSGYRGGNYGYTF.

This clonotype occurred many times. The CDR3 sequence: CASSIRPSALYEQYF. DNA of the CDR3: TGTGCCAGTAGTATTCGGCCTAGCGCTCTCTACGAGCAGTACTTC. The chain combines TRBV19 with TRBJ2-7; D may be TRBD2 (6 bases). Germline V gene lookup returns CDR1 LNHDA and CDR2 SQIVND (reference sequence). The CDR3 contains 15 residues. V shed 3 bases and J shed 3 bases, with 15 bases lying between them.

The table lists this clonotype with many counts. The chain is built from TRBV29-1 and TRBJ2-1; TRBD2 is a possible D gene (6 bases). Looked up from germline, CDR1 is SQVTM and CDR2 is ANQGSEA. The CDR3 is 14 amino acids. Trimming cost V 0 bases and J 4 bases, with 10 bases left between them. The CDR3 reads CSVEDETSYNEQFF. The CDR3 nucleotides are TGCAGCGTTGAAGATGAGACTAGTTACAATGAGCAGTTCTTC.

In regard to this clonotype: Since a much larger clone is just one base distant, this may be a read error. The V gene is TRBV7-8, the J gene TRBJ2-7; the D is unclear. Germline V lookup: CDR1 SGHVS, CDR2 FQNEAQ. This CDR3 is built from 15 residues. The CDR3 region has the DNA TGTGCTGGCAGCCTACAGCGATATAGCTCCTACGAGCAGTACTTC. Residues: CAGSLQRYSSYEQYF.

This clonotype was seen ten or more times. The chain links TRBV20-1 to TRBJ2-2; possible D gene TRBD1, 6 bases. Deletions cut 7 bases from V and 2 bases from J, with 11 bases between. The CDR3 consists of 13 residues. Germline V gene lookup returns CDR1 DFQATT and CDR2 SNEGSKA (reference sequence). As DNA, the CDR3 is TGCAGTGTTACAGGGACCAACACCGGGGAGCTGTTTTTT. Translated: CSVTGTNTGELFF.

This rearrangement joins TRBV7-9 to TRBJ2-1; D is ambiguous. The CDR3 has 16 residues. Germline V gene sequence: CDR1 SEHNR, CDR2 FQNEAQ (reference sequence). Trimming took off 5 bases at V and 0 bases at J, with 14 bases between the two ends. The CDR3 spells CASSLSRGRSYNEQFF. As DNA, the CDR3 is TGTGCCAGCAGCCTCTCCCGAGGTCGCTCCTACAATGAGCAGTTCTTC.

This clonotype was observed many times. The chain uses TRBV20-1 and TRBJ1-5; D might be TRBD1 (5 bases). The length of the CDR3 is 14 residues. V was trimmed by 3 bases and J by 2 bases, leaving 11 bases between them. CDR1 and CDR2 from the germline V gene are DFQATT and SNEGSKA (reference sequence). The CDR3: CSARGSGGNQPQHF. In nucleotides, the CDR3 is TGCAGTGCTAGGGGTTCGGGGGGCAATCAGCCCCAGCATTTT.

This clonotype turned up a few times. This chain joins TRBV12-3 or TRBV12-4 and TRBJ2-1, with 10 bases that match TRBD2. This CDR3 region has 12 residues. Unmatched junction bases numbered 1, after V lost 4 bases and J lost 10 bases. The CDR3 loop is CASSSGLAEQFF. CDR3 coding DNA: TGTGCCAGCAGTTCGGGACTAGCGGAGCAGTTCTTC.

This clonotype came up a few times. V and J are TRBV10-3 and TRBJ1-2, with a tentative D call TRBD1 (5 bases). Between the trimmed V and J ends, which lost 1 base and 7 bases, there was a span of 25 bases. Germline V gene lookup returns CDR1 ENHRY and CDR2 SYGVKD. This CDR3 is built from 18 residues. In DNA form, the CDR3 reads TGTGCCATCAGTGAGTTATCAGGGTTGGCCTCCCCCGGTGGTGGCTACACCTTC. It encodes CAISELSGLASPGGGYTF.

This clonotype was detected many times. J is TRBJ1-6 and V is TRBV28; D is uncertain. Trimming cost V 2 bases and J 5 bases, with 7 bases left between them. The CDR3 contains 14 residues. CDR1 MDHEN and CDR2 SYDVKM come from the germline V gene. CDR3 sequence reads: CASSLGVDNSPLHF. CDR3 nucleotide sequence: TGTGCCAGCAGTTTAGGGGTGGATAATTCACCCCTCCACTTT.

The table lists this clonotype with many counts. The CDR3 nucleotides read TGCGCCAGCAGCTCGGCCGGGATTGGCTATGGCTACACCTTC. This encodes CASSSAGIGYGYTF. The rearrangement links TRBV5-1 to TRBJ1-2; D unresolved. With 3 bases removed from V and 4 bases from J, the gap between germline ends came to 13 bases. The CDR3 has 14 residues. The germline V gene has CDR1 SGHRS and CDR2 YFSETQ.

This clonotype was seen a handful of times. V usage is TRBV18 and J usage is TRBJ1-5; unclear D gene. The V gene's germline CDR1 is KGHSH and CDR2 LQKENI. V lost 4 bases, J lost 4 bases, and 11 bases lay in between. The length of the CDR3 is 14 residues. As DNA, the CDR3 is TGTGCCAGCTCACAAACAGAGATGAATCAGCCCCAGCATTTT. Its protein product is CASSQTEMNQPQHF. The full variable domain, rest sourced from reference TRBV18 and TRBJ1-5, is NAGVMQNPRHLVRRRGQEARLRCSPMKGHSHVYWYRQLPEEGLKFMVYLQKENIIDESGMPKERFSAEFPKEGPSILRIQQVVRGDSAAYFCASSQTEMNQPQHFGDGTRLSIL.

This chain uses TRBV7-8 with TRBJ1-1; a weak D match, TRBD1 (6 bases). Per the germline V gene, CDR1 is SGHVS and CDR2 is FQNEAQ. V was trimmed by 3 bases and J by 5 bases, leaving 10 bases between them. The CDR3 has 13 amino acids. The CDR3 region has the DNA TGTGCCAGCAGCTTGCAGGGGTGGACTGAAGCTTTCTTT. This gives the protein CASSLQGWTEAFF.

In this sample, this clonotype turned up many times. This rearrangement joins TRBV6-5 to TRBJ1-4; D gene uncertain. Between the trimmed V and J ends, which lost 0 bases and 0 bases, there was a span of 11 bases. CDR3 length equals 17 residues. Germline V CDR1 and CDR2: MNHEY, SVGAGI. The CDR3 sequence is CASSYSLAGATNEKLFF. Written as DNA, the CDR3 is TGTGCCAGCAGTTACTCGCTAGCCGGTGCAACTAATGAAAAACTGTTTTTT.

V is TRBV19 and J is TRBJ1-1; tentative D call: TRBD1 (6 bases). The CDR3 extends over 14 amino acids. Germline values: CDR1 LNHDA, CDR2 SQIVND (reference sequence). V dropped 9 bases and J dropped 4 bases, with 18 bases sitting between them. CDR3 residues: CASLPNRAGTEAFF. The CDR3 DNA is TGTGCCAGCCTCCCCAACAGGGCCGGCACTGAAGCTTTCTTT.

This clonotype was picked up a small number of times. The V gene is TRBV10-2, the J gene TRBJ2-1, with 9 nucleotides matching TRBD1. V trimming: 6 bases; J trimming: 10 bases; junction bases outside the gene matches: 13. The CDR3 is made up of 15 amino acids. Germline V gene lookup returns CDR1 WSHSY and CDR2 SAAADI. The CDR3 coding sequence is TGCGCCAGCAGCGACGTCCCGGGACAGGGTGGGGAGCAGTTCTTC. It is translated as CASSDVPGQGGEQFF.

This clonotype was seen many times. The rearrangement joins TRBV5-1 to TRBJ1-2, with unresolved D. Germline assignment: CDR1 SGHRS and CDR2 YFSETQ. The CDR3 length is 14 residues. V was pared by 6 bases and J by 1 base, with 13 bases between. CDR3 sequence reads: CASKSGENNYGYTF. CDR3 DNA sequence: TGCGCCAGCAAGTCTGGGGAAAATAACTATGGCTACACCTTC.

The rearrangement uses TRBV5-1 and TRBJ1-1; D call uncertain. CDR3 length: 13 amino acids. Germline-derived CDR1 and CDR2 are SGHRS and YFSETQ. V gave up 6 bases and J gave up 0 bases, with 9 bases separating them. The CDR3 loop reads CASTLNLNTEAFF. The DNA for the CDR3 is TGCGCCAGCACTCTCAACCTGAACACTGAAGCTTTCTTT.

This clonotype was detected many times. V usage is TRBV5-1 and J usage is TRBJ2-3; D unresolved. The CDR3 is 15 amino acids. V was pared by 0 bases and J by 1 base, with 9 bases between. The germline gives CDR1 SGHRS, CDR2 YFSETQ. CDR3 region: CASSLAVRGTDTQYF. The CDR3 DNA follows: TGCGCCAGCAGCTTGGCCGTTCGGGGCACAGATACGCAGTATTTT.

This chain links TRBV27 with TRBJ1-1, with 10 bases aligning to TRBD1. The CDR3 is made up of 15 amino acids. Trimming at V came to 4 bases and at J to 4 bases, leaving 6 bases not matched to a gene. Germline loops: CDR1 MNHEY, CDR2 SMNVEV (reference sequence). The CDR3 nucleotides read TGTGCCAGCAGTTCCGGACAGGGGGGACGCACTGAAGCTTTCTTT. It is translated as CASSSGQGGRTEAFF.

The J gene is TRBJ2-7, the V gene TRBV18; D not certain. Per the germline V gene, CDR1 is KGHSH and CDR2 is LQKENI. This CDR3 spans 14 amino acids. V was shortened by 6 bases and J by 0 bases, with 12 bases between the two germline ends. CDR3 coding DNA: TGTGCCAGCTCGCCTGTGTTCTCCTCCTACGAGCAGTACTTC. Protein sequence: CASSPVFSSYEQYF.